These 20 T cell receptor beta chains were sequenced from one sample in a study of blood T cell repertoires in COVID-19. The protocol was immunoSEQ multiplex PCR, while the TCRdb copy is restricted to in-frame clones and leaves out a portion. The sample lists around 190,000 clones, roughly 77% occurring once. Sequenced material: peripheral blood. These receptors all stem from a woman in her thirties or forties with COVID-19, enrolled during active disease.

Only a few counts were recorded for this clone. This chain uses TRBV5-1 with TRBJ2-7; 7 positions agree with TRBD2. Germline V gene lookup returns CDR1 SGHRS and CDR2 YFSETQ. This CDR3 contains 13 residues. Trimming took 4 bases from V and 5 from J; bases not matched to a gene: 6. The DNA for the CDR3 is TGCGCCAGCAGCCCCGGCGGGAGTCACGAGCAGTACTTC. This encodes CASSPGGSHEQYF.

The rearrangement joins TRBV25-1 to TRBJ1-2; D remains unclear. Germline loops: CDR1 MGHDK, CDR2 SYGVNS. Between the trimmed V and J ends, which lost 1 base and 4 bases, there was a span of 13 bases. CDR3 size: 15 residues. CDR3 protein: CASSEFLGGGYGYTF. As DNA, the CDR3 is TGTGCCAGCAGTGAATTCCTCGGTGGCGGCTATGGCTACACCTTC.

This chain uses TRBV4-3 with TRBJ2-1, with D maybe TRBD2 (7 bases). The ends were cut back, 0 bases at V and 4 bases at J, with 16 bases in the middle. Germline assignment: CDR1 LGHNA and CDR2 YSLEER. This CDR3 is built from 17 residues. Written as DNA, the CDR3 is TGCGCCAGCAGCCAAGATCATTGGGGGGGACATTACAATGAGCAGTTCTTC. It is translated as CASSQDHWGGHYNEQFF.

The chain couples TRBV7-2 to TRBJ2-7; 13 positions match TRBD2. V dropped 5 bases and J dropped 6; count of bases not matched to a gene: 4. The germline V gene encodes CDR1 SGHTA and CDR2 FQGNSA. The CDR3 length is 14 residues. Here the CDR3 reads CASSTRLAGGEQYF. CDR3 DNA sequence: TGTGCCAGCAGCACACGACTAGCGGGAGGCGAGCAGTACTTC.

The rearrangement joins TRBV11-3 to TRBJ1-4; 7 nucleotides agree with TRBD1. The J segment lost 7 bases and the V segment lost 1 base, leaving 6 bases of the junction unmatched. The CDR3 length is 15 residues. The germline V gene has CDR1 SGHNT and CDR2 YENEEA. CDR3 region: CASSLGKGASEKLFF. The CDR3 nucleotides read TGTGCCAGCAGCTTAGGGAAGGGGGCGAGTGAAAAACTGTTTTTT.

The rearrangement joins TRBV12-2 to TRBJ2-5; TRBD2, the table's D call, lacks a check against the DNA. TRBV12-2 is a pseudogene segment. The CDR3 totals 13 residues. The CDR3 protein is CASQKGGEETQYF. Here the CDR3 DNA reads TGTGCAAGCCAGAAAGGGGGGGAAGAGACCCAGTACTTC.

This clone was recorded once. The V and J genes are TRBV2 and TRBJ1-4, with 8 bases fitting TRBD1. This CDR3 is built from 17 residues. The V segment lost 0 bases and the J segment 8 bases; nucleotides outside the gene matches: 11. CDR1 is SNHLY, CDR2 FYNNEI, per germline. CDR3 sequence reads: CASSEALRQGAREKLFF. Written as DNA, the CDR3 is TGTGCCAGCAGTGAAGCGCTTCGTCAGGGGGCCCGCGAAAAACTGTTTTTT.

The chain carries TRBV11-3 and TRBJ2-2; D may be TRBD2 (6 bases). V lost 6 bases and J lost 8, with 19 bases in between. The CDR3 consists of 15 residues. Germline V gene lookup returns CDR1 SGHNT and CDR2 YENEEA. The CDR3 DNA follows: TGTGCCAGCAGTTCCTCGGGGGTAGGGAATGGGGAGCTGTTTTTT. Residues: CASSSSGVGNGELFF.

The chain has TRBV19 and TRBJ2-3; tentatively, D is TRBD2 (5 bases). The CDR3 is 14 residues long. Germline lookup yields CDR1 LNHDA and CDR2 SQIVND (reference sequence). V gave up 1 base and J gave up 4 bases, with 9 bases separating them. DNA for the CDR3: TGTGCCAGTAGTATAGGGCTAGCCCCAGATACGCAGTATTTT. It translates to CASSIGLAPDTQYF.

This clone was detected many times. This chain uses TRBV7-6 with TRBJ2-1, with D possibly TRBD2 on 6 matching bases. The germline gives CDR1 SGHVS, CDR2 FNYEAQ. The CDR3 length is 14 residues. V was shortened by 3 bases and J by 4 bases, with 10 bases between the two germline ends. CDR3 bases: TGTGCCAGCAGCTTGGGAGGAACTTACAATGAGCAGTTCTTC. This gives the protein CASSLGGTYNEQFF. The full variable domain, rest sourced from reference TRBV7-6 and TRBJ2-1, is GAGVSQSPRYKVTKRGQDVALRCDPISGHVSLYWYRQALGQGPEFLTYFNYEAQQDKSGLPNDRFSAERPEGSISTLTIQRTEQRDSAMYRCASSLGGTYNEQFFGPGTRLTVL.

This sequence joins TRBV9 and TRBJ1-4, with TRBD1 matching 9 bases. In germline, CDR1 is SGDLS, CDR2 YYNGEE. The CDR3 covers 15 residues. Germline trimming cut 3 bases from V and 7 bases from J; bases unmatched to any gene: 7. The CDR3: CASSADRGRGEKLFF. CDR3 DNA sequence: TGTGCCAGCAGCGCGGACAGGGGCAGAGGTGAAAAACTGTTTTTT.

A single count supports this clone. The chain combines TRBV9 with TRBJ1-2; 7 bases line up with TRBD1. This CDR3 comprises 15 residues. Germline trimming cut 4 bases from V and 4 bases from J; bases unmatched to any gene: 10. CDR1 and CDR2 (germline): SGDLS, YYNGEE. The CDR3 nucleotides are TGTGCCAGCAGCCTTAACTCCGGGACAGCCTATGGCTACACCTTC. Translating gives CASSLNSGTAYGYTF. Drawing the rest from reference TRBV9 and TRBJ1-2, the complete variable domain is DSGVTQTPKHLITATGQRVTLRCSPRSGDLSVYWYQQSLDQGLQFLIQYYNGEERAKGNILERFSAQQFPDLHSELNLSSLELGDSALYFCASSLNSGTAYGYTFGSGTRLTVV.

CDR3 loop: CAISDPGRGSGAFF. CDR3 DNA sequence: TGTGCCATCAGTGACCCGGGGCGGGGGAGTGGAGCTTTCTTT. This chain connects TRBV10-3 to TRBJ1-1, with D perhaps TRBD1 (5 bases). This CDR3 region has 14 residues. V was clipped by 3 bases and J by 10 bases, with 18 bases between them. Germline V gene sequence: CDR1 ENHRY, CDR2 SYGVKD.

The rearrangement joins TRBV6-5 to TRBJ2-7; 7 bases match TRBD1. V gave up 6 bases and J gave up 0 bases; unmatched junction bases: 5. Germline CDR1 and CDR2: MNHEY and SVGAGI. CDR3 length: 14 residues. CDR3 sequence reads: CASRTGSTSYEQYF. CDR3 bases: TGTGCCAGCAGGACAGGGTCCACCTCCTACGAGCAGTACTTC.

The V gene is TRBV29-1, the J gene TRBJ1-1, with D perhaps TRBD1 (5 bases). The germline V gene encodes CDR1 SQVTM and CDR2 ANQGSEA. The CDR3 totals 13 residues. With 3 bases removed from V and 2 bases from J, the gap between germline ends came to 10 bases. This CDR3 reads CSVESQGNTEAFF. The CDR3, as DNA: TGCAGCGTTGAGTCCCAGGGTAACACTGAAGCTTTCTTT.

This chain connects TRBV11-2 to TRBJ2-7; possible D gene TRBD1, 6 bases. This CDR3 is built from 14 residues. CDR1 is SGHAT and CDR2 is FQNNGV in the germline V gene. The V end was cut by 5 bases, the J end by 5 bases, with 16 bases between. CDR3 amino acids: CASSPGQPGHEQYF. For the CDR3, the DNA is TGTGCCAGCAGCCCCGGACAGCCCGGGCACGAGCAGTACTTC.

V and J are TRBV5-1 and TRBJ2-3, with D perhaps TRBD2 (6 bases). The V end was cut by 7 bases, the J end by 4 bases, with 16 bases between. CDR3 size: 14 residues. Germline V CDR1 and CDR2: SGHRS, YFSETQ. The CDR3 sequence is CASEGGRAPDTQYF. The CDR3 region has the DNA TGCGCCAGCGAGGGAGGTAGGGCCCCAGATACGCAGTATTTT.

This clone was counted many times. The chain has TRBV10-2 and TRBJ2-7; unclear D gene. The CDR3 has 12 residues. V lost 5 bases and J lost 0, with 5 bases in between. CDR1 WSHSY and CDR2 SAAADI come from the germline V gene. The CDR3, as DNA: TGCGCCAGCAGTTCCCGCTCCTACGAGCAGTACTTC. This encodes CASSSRSYEQYF.

This clone was recorded only once. The chain couples TRBV2 to TRBJ1-6; 8 nucleotides line up with TRBD1. V was pared by 6 bases and J by 7 bases, with 8 bases of the junction left unmatched. CDR3 size: 15 residues. CDR1 and CDR2 from the germline V gene are SNHLY and FYNNEI. In DNA, the CDR3 is TGTGCCAGCAGCGCCGGGACAGGTAGGAATTCACCCCTCCACTTT. It is translated as CASSAGTGRNSPLHF.

A few counts support this clone. This chain links TRBV4-2 with TRBJ1-5, with D perhaps matching TRBD1 (6 bases). This CDR3 is 16 amino acids long. Germline values: CDR1 LGHNA, CDR2 YNFKEQ. Trimming cost V 0 bases and J 5 bases, with 14 bases left between them. The CDR3 region is CASSQDPGGRDQPQHF. CDR3 coding DNA: TGTGCCAGCAGCCAAGACCCCGGGGGGCGCGATCAGCCCCAGCATTTT.